This T cell receptor beta chain was captured by sequencing in a study of T-cell reconstitution after alpha-beta-depleted transplantation in children. There are a few counts of this clonotype. After removal of 3 bases from V and 3 bases from J, the junction contained 11 bases not matched to a gene. The CDR3 runs 17 residues. Per germline, CDR1 LGHNA and CDR2 YNFKEQ. Researchers prepared the TCRbeta library using unique molecular identifiers, the study reports. Each CDR3 protein gets one entry after TCRdb re-called the PCR reads with MiXCR. The profile shows 500,000 to 600,000 distinct CDR3 sequences, approximately 20% of them singletons.

The specimen was PBMCs from the stem cell graft donor, collected from the stem cell graft. The chain recombines TRBV4-2 with TRBJ2-3; 8 nucleotides agree with TRBD1. This sequence was found in a human donor who donated a stem cell graft to a child with acute lymphoblastic leukemia. DNA of the CDR3: TGTGCCAGCAGCCAGGATTCGACAGGGGCCCCAACAGATACGCAGTATTTT. This codes for CASSQDSTGAPTDTQYF.